This T cell receptor (beta chain) was obtained from a study of T cells in Graves' hyperthyroidism and ophthalmopathy. This clonotype has just a few counts. RNA transcripts were the template for amplifying TCR beta CDR3 regions. Researchers ran a first-round RT-PCR on the TCR CDR3 using the HTBI primer set. TCRdb fed the multiplex PCR reads into MiXCR, producing one record per CDR3 protein. Of hundreds of thousands of distinct CDR3 sequences in the sample, about 15% were seen once. Per germline, CDR1 ENHRY and CDR2 SYGVKD. V lost 4 bases to trimming and J lost 5 bases; unmatched junction nucleotides: 7. This CDR3 has 14 residues.

The TCR comes from a woman between 40 and 50 years old with Graves' ophthalmopathy. The chain joins TRBV10-3 to TRBJ2-5, with 7 bases fitting TRBD1. The sample consisted of blood. The CDR3 nucleotides are TGTGCCATCAGTGGACAGGGAAATAAGGAGACCCAGTACTTC. Translating gives CAISGQGNKETQYF.